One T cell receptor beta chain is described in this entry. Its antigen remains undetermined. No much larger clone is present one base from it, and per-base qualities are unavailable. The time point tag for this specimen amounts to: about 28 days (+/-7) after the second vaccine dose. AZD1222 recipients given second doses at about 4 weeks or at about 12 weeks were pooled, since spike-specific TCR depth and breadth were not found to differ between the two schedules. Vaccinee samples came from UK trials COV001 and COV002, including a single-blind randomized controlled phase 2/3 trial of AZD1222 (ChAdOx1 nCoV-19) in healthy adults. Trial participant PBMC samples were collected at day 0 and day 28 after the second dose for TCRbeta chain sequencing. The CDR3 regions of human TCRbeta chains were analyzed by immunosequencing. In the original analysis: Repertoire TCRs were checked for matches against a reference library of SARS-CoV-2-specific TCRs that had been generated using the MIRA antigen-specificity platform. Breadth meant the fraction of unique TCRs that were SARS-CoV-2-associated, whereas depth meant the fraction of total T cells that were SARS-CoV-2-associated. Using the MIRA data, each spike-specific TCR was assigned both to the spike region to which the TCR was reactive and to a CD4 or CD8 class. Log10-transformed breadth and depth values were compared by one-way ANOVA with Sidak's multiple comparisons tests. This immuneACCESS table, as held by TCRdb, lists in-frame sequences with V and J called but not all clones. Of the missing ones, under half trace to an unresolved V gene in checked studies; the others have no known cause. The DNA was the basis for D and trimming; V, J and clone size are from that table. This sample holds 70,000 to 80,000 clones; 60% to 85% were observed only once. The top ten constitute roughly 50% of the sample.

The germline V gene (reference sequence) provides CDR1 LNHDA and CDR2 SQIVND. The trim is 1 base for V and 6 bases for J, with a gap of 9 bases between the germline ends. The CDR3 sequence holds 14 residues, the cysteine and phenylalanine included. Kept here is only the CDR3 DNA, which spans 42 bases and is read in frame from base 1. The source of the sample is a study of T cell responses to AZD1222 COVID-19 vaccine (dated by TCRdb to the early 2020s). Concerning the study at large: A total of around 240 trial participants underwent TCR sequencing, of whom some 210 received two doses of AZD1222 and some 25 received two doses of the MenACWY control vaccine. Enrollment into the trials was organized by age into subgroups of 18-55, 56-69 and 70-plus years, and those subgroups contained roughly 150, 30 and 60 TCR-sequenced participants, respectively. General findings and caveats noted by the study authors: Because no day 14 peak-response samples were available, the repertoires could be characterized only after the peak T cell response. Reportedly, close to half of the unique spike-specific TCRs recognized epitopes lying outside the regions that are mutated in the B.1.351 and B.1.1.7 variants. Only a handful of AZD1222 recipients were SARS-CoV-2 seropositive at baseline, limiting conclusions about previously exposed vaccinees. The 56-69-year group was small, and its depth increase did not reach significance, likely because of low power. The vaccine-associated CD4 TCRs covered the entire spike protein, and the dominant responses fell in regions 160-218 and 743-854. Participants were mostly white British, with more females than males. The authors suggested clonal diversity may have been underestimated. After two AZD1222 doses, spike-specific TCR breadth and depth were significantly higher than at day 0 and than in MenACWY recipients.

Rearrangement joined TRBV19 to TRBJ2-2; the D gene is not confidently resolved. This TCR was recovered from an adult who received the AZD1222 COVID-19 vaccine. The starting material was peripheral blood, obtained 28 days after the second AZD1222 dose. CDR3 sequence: CASSIVLVAGELFF. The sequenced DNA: TGTGCCAGTAGTATAGTTCTGGTGGCCGGGGAGCTGTTTTTT.